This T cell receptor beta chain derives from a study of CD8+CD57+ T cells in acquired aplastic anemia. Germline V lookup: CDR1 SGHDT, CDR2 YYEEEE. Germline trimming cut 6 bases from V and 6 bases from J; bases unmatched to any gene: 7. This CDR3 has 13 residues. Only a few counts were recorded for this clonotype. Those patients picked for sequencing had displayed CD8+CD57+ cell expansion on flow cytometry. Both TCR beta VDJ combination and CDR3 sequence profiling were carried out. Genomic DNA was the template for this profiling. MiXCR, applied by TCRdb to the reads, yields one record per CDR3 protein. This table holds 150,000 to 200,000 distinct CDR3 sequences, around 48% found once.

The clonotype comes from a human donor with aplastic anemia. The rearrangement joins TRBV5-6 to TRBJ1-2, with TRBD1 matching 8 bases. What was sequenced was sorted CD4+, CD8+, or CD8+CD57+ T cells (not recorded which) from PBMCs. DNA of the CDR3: TGTGCCAGCACCTCCTACAGGGGGGATGGCTACACCTTC. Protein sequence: CASTSYRGDGYTF. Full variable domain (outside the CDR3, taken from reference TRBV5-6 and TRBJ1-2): DAGVTQSPTHLIKTRGQQVTLRCSPKSGHDTVSWYQQALGQGPQFIFQYYEEEERQRGNFPDRFSGHQFPNYSSELNVNALLLGDSALYLCASTSYRGDGYTFGSGTRLTVV.